This TCR beta chain was recovered during a study of cytomegalovirus exposure and HLA in healthy donors. Background on the study: The Caucasian-associated ancestry cluster contained more than 75% of the approximately 400 genotyped donors.

Healthy bone marrow donors formed the donor group. At sampling all donors were nominally healthy, likely with unrecorded immune exposures. Overall study findings and caveats: Most observed TCR sequences were rare, whereas some public TCRs were detected in many donors.

Unmatched junction bases numbered 6, after V lost 6 bases and J lost 2 bases. CDR3 length: 16 residues. Germline assignment: CDR1 SNHLY and CDR2 FYNNEI. This clone showed up just once. Its antigen is unknown. Researchers ran the PCR with 60 Vbeta and 13 Jbeta primers. Data came from immunoSEQ multiplex PCR; TCRdb stores just in-frame clones and leaves some out. The sample lists about 210,000 clones, more than 75% occurring once. The origin of this receptor is a man in his forties or fifties in good health and CMV-seropositive. This chain uses TRBV2 with TRBJ2-7, with TRBD2 identical over 14 bases. Material: PBMCs. Written as DNA, the CDR3 is TGTGCCAGCAGGGGGACTAGCGGGAGTTCCCCCTACGAGCAGTACGTC. It translates to CASRGTSGSSPYEQYV.